This record looks at one T cell receptor (beta chain) sequence and its context. It lacks a known antigen. Nothing much larger sits one base from this clone, and base qualities are not available. The immunoSEQ Assay, a bias-controlled multiplex PCR, was used to amplify TCRbeta CDR3 regions from genomic DNA. The original methods were these. The number of nucleated cells in each sample was estimated from the amplification of reference gene primers within the assay. To quantify the absolute abundance of each unique TCRbeta CDR3 rearrangement, sequence reads were collapsed and filtered. For each sample, productive Simpson clonality was calculated as the square root of Simpson's diversity index over productive rearrangements. The immuneACCESS repertoire file appears here via TCRdb, limited to in-frame rearrangements. These files lack a portion of the clones; in checked studies, under half of the deficit traces to unresolved V genes, and the cause of the others is not known. V, J and clone size reflect that table, while D and trimming were determined from the DNA. The sample table contains 350,000 to 450,000 clones; only one count was recorded for 89% of them. The ten biggest clones cover 0.95% to 1.5% of the sample.

These data come from a study of blood T cell repertoires in COVID-19 (dated by TCRdb to about 2020). In the study overall: Samples from collaborators originated in the United States, Italy and Spain and spanned both the acute and convalescent phases of COVID-19. The prospective study material was composed of cDNA or gDNA derived from T cells, B-cell-depleted T cells, or PBMCs. The dataset comprised deeply sampled blood TCRbeta repertoires from subjects exposed to, actively infected with, or recovered from COVID-19. The repertoires were released in a freely available public database meant as a resource for research on the immune response to SARS-CoV-2. Samples came from the ongoing ImmuneRACE study (first 160 participants) plus 1,254 subjects from 6 global collaborators. Nearly every sample came with metadata listing a de-identified subject ID, COVID-19 status, age in years and sex. Where available, HLA class I and class II types were obtained from metadata supplied by the sample provider rather than from assay-based typing.

The junction carries 8 bases between V and J, which are trimmed by 6 bases and 11 bases respectively. Per the germline V gene, MNHEY is the CDR1 and SVGAGI is the CDR2. The CDR3, cysteine through phenylalanine, is 10 amino acids long. The entry retains the CDR3 DNA only, 30 bases that are in frame from base 1. The collaborating institutions used their own protocols to collect whole blood in K2EDTA tubes. For TCRbeta analysis, collaborators shipped samples in one of three forms: frozen whole blood, isolated PBMCs, or DNA extracted from either of those sample types. Paper-wide results and their limitations: Clinical and demographic metadata were provided uncurated, with the amount varying by source and participant.

The sequenced sample consisted of peripheral blood. The rearrangement joined TRBV6-5 to TRBJ2-1; the D gene cannot be named for sure. The clonotype comes from a middle-aged man with acute or convalescent COVID-19. The CDR3 amino acid sequence is: CASSFPQQFF. The sequence in DNA is TGTGCCAGCAGCTTCCCTCAGCAGTTCTTC.